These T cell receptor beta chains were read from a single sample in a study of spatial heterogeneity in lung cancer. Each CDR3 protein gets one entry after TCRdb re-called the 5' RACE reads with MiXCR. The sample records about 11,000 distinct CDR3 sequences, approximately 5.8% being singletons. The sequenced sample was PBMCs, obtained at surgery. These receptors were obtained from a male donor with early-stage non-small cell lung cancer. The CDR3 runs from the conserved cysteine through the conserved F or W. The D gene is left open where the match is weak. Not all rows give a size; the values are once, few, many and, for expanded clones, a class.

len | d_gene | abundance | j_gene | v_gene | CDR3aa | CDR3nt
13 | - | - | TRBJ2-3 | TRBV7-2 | CASSPRPTDTQYF | TGTGCCAGCAGCCCCCGACCCACAGATACGCAGTATTTT
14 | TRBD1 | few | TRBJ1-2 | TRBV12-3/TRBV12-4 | CASSPQTGFYGYTF | TGTGCCAGCAGTCCACAGACAGGGTTCTATGGCTACACCTTC
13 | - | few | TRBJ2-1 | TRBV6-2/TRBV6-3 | CASTRGFYNEQFF | TGTGCCAGCACAAGGGGGTTTTACAATGAGCAGTTCTTC
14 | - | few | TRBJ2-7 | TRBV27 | CASSPLQVGYEQYF | TGTGCCAGCAGTCCACTTCAGGTGGGGTACGAGCAGTACTTC
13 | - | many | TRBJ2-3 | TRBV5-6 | CASSPNIMDTQYF | TGTGCCAGCAGCCCCAACATTATGGATACGCAGTATTTT
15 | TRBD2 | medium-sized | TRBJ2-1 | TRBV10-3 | CAISDSGAGYNEQFF | TGTGCCATCAGTGATAGCGGGGCCGGCTACAATGAGCAGTTCTTC
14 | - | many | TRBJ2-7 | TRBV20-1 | CSARDAGTGYEQYF | TGCAGTGCTAGAGATGCAGGTACAGGCTACGAGCAGTACTTC
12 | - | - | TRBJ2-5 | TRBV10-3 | CAISESEETQYF | TGTGCCATCAGTGAGTCGGAAGAGACCCAGTACTTC
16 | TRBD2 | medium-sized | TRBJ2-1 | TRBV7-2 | CASSLRRLAGEDEQFF | TGTGCCAGCAGCTTACGACGGCTAGCGGGAGAAGATGAGCAGTTCTTC
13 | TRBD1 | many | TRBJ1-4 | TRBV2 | CASRDRVEEKLFF | TGTGCCAGCAGAGACAGGGTAGAGGAAAAACTGTTTTTT
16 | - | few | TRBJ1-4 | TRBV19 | CASSIRRTVTNEKLFF | TGTGCCAGTAGTATACGCCGGACAGTTACTAATGAAAAACTGTTTTTT
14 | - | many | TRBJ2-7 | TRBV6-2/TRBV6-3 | CAIRREGATYEQYF | TGTGCCATTCGCAGGGAGGGGGCAACCTACGAGCAGTACTTC
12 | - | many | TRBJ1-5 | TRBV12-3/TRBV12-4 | CASTGDFQPQHF | TGTGCCAGCACCGGTGATTTTCAGCCCCAGCATTTT
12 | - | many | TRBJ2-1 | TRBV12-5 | CASGPSYNEQFF | TGTGCTAGTGGCCCCAGCTACAATGAGCAGTTCTTC
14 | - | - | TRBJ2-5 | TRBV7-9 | CASSPRTPEETQYF | TGTGCCAGCAGCCCACGGACTCCGGAGGAGACCCAGTACTTC
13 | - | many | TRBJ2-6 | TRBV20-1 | CSAPTFGANVLTF | TGCAGTGCTCCCACTTTTGGGGCCAACGTCCTGACTTTC
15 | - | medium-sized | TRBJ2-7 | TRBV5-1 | CASSLAPGPSQEQYF | TGCGCCAGCAGCCTGGCACCGGGCCCTTCTCAGGAGCAGTACTTC
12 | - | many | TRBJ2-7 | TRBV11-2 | CASSLASYEQYF | TGTGCCAGCAGTCTAGCGTCCTACGAGCAGTACTTC
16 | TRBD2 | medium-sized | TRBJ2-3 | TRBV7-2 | CASSPAGTSVGDTQYF | TGTGCCAGCAGCCCCGCCGGGACTAGCGTGGGAGATACGCAGTATTTT
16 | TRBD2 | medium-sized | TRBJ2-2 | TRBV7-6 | CASSLAGAGDAGELFF | TGTGCCAGCAGCTTAGCTGGCGCGGGAGACGCCGGGGAGCTGTTTTTT
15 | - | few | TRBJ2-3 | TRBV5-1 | CASSLGGLSTDTQYF | TGCGCCAGCAGCTTGGGCGGACTTAGCACAGATACGCAGTATTTT
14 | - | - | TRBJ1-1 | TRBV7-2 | CASSKTGRPEDGFF | TGTGCCAGCAGCAAAACAGGGCGCCCGGAGGATGGTTTCTTT
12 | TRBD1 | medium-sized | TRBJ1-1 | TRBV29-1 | CSVISGTEEAFF | TGCAGCGTAATTTCCGGGACAGAAGAAGCTTTCTTT
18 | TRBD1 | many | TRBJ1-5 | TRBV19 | CASSPGTGKRVRNQPQHF | TGTGCCAGTAGTCCTGGGACAGGGAAAAGAGTACGCAATCAGCCCCAGCATTTT
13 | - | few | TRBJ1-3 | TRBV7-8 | CASSRGSGNTIYF | TGTGCCAGCAGCAGGGGGTCTGGAAACACCATATATTTT
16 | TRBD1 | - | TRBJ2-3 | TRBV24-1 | CATSDLRGQGGDTQYF | TGTGCCACCAGTGATTTGCGGGGACAGGGAGGAGATACGCAGTATTTT
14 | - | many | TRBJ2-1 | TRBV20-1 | CSARASEAYNEQFF | TGCAGTGCGCGCGCTAGCGAGGCCTACAATGAGCAGTTCTTC
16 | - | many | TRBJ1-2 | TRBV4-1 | CASSQDRREKGYGYTF | TGCGCCAGCAGCCAAGATCGACGGGAAAAGGGCTATGGCTACACCTTC
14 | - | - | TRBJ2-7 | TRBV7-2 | CASSPAAVSYEQYF | TGTGCCAGCAGCCCGGCAGCGGTCTCCTACGAGCAGTACTTC
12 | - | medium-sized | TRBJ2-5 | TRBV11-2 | CASSLIEETQYF | TGTGCCAGCAGCTTGATCGAAGAGACCCAGTACTTC
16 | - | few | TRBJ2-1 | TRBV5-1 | CASSIQGAGFYNEQFF | TGCGCCAGCAGCATCCAGGGCGCTGGGTTCTACAATGAGCAGTTCTTC
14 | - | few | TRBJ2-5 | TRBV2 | CASKDWRSEETQYF | TGTGCCAGTAAGGACTGGCGGTCTGAAGAGACCCAGTACTTC
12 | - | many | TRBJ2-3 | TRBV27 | CASTDMVNTQYF | TGTGCCAGCACCGATATGGTGAATACGCAGTATTTT
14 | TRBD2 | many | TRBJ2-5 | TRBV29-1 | CSVDGGGAQETQYF | TGCAGCGTTGACGGCGGGGGTGCTCAAGAGACCCAGTACTTC
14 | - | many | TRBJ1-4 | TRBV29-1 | CSVVGGEFNEKLFF | TGCAGCGTTGTCGGCGGAGAGTTTAATGAAAAACTGTTTTTT
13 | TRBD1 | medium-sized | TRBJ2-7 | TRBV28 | CASSETGGHEQYF | TGTGCCAGCAGTGAGACAGGGGGCCACGAGCAGTACTTC
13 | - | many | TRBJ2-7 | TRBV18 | CASSPGDTYEQYF | TGTGCCAGCTCACCAGGGGACACCTACGAGCAGTACTTC
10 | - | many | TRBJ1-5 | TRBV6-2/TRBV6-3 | CASGTRGLHF | TGTGCCAGTGGGACCCGCGGTTTGCATTTT
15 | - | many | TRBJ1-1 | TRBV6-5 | CASSYSAGWNTEAFF | TGTGCCAGCAGTTACTCTGCCGGATGGAACACTGAAGCTTTCTTT
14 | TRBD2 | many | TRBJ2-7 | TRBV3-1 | CASSLLAGDYEQYF | TGTGCCAGCAGCCTACTAGCGGGAGACTACGAGCAGTACTTC
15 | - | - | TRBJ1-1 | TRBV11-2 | CANSGNKGIGTEAFF | TGTGCCAACAGCGGGAATAAAGGGATTGGGACTGAAGCTTTCTTT
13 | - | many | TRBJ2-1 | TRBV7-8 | CASSRRRNNEQFF | TGTGCCAGCAGCCGGCGACGGAACAATGAGCAGTTCTTC
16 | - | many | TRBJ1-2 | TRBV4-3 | CASSQDSGALLYGYTF | TGCGCCAGCAGCCAAGATTCAGGGGCCCTACTGTATGGCTACACCTTC
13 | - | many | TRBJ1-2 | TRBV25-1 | CASSERGDYGYTF | TGTGCCAGCAGTGAACGAGGGGACTATGGCTACACCTTC
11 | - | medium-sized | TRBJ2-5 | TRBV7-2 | CASRVEGTQYF | TGTGCCAGCAGAGTAGAGGGGACCCAGTACTTC
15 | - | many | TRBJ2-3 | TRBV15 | CATSRDGQDTDTQYF | TGTGCCACCAGCAGAGATGGTCAAGACACAGATACGCAGTATTTT
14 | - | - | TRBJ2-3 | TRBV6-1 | CASFRGVWTDTQYF | TGTGCCAGCTTTAGAGGGGTTTGGACAGATACGCAGTATTTT
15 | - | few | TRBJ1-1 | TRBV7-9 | CASSLDSPGSTEAFF | TGTGCCAGCAGCTTAGATTCCCCAGGTTCCACTGAAGCTTTCTTT
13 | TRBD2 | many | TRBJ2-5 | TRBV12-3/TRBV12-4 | CASSLTGGETQYF | TGTGCCAGCAGTTTAACGGGGGGAGAGACCCAGTACTTC
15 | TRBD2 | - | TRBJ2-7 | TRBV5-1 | CASSLAAGGSGEQYF | TGCGCCAGCAGCTTGGCGGCGGGGGGATCGGGCGAGCAGTACTTC
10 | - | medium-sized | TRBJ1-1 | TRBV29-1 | CSAGTTEAFF | TGCAGCGCCGGTACGACTGAAGCTTTCTTT
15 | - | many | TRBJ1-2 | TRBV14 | CASSQDGRANYGYTF | TGTGCCAGCAGCCAAGATGGCAGAGCTAACTATGGCTACACCTTC
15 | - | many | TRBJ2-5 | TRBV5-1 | CASSLGQTFQETQYF | TGCGCCAGCAGCTTAGGACAGACCTTCCAAGAGACCCAGTACTTC
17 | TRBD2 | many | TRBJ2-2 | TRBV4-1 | CASSLDRTSGRTGELFF | TGCGCCAGCAGCCTCGACCGGACTAGCGGGAGGACCGGGGAGCTGTTTTTT
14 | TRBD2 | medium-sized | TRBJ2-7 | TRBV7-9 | CASSLANSGSEQYF | TGTGCCAGCAGCCTAGCGAATAGCGGGAGCGAGCAGTACTTC